These 31 T cell receptor beta chains came from one sample sequenced in a study of Graves' ophthalmopathy and Graves' hyperthyroidism. Amplification targeted the TCR beta CDR3 regions, with RNA transcripts as the source material. The first round was an RT-PCR with HTBI primers, and the second round was a multiplex PCR. From the multiplex PCR reads, TCRdb called clonotypes with MiXCR, one entry per CDR3 protein. The table records approximately 700,000 distinct CDR3 sequences, around 40% of them present only once. Sequencing was carried out using peripheral blood. The source is an adult man with Graves' ophthalmopathy.

This clonotype was counted only a few times. The V gene is TRBV12-3 or TRBV12-4, the J gene TRBJ1-2; D gene ambiguous. Trimming cost V 0 bases and J 4 bases, with 9 bases left between them. This CDR3 is built from 14 residues. For the CDR3, the DNA is TGTGCCAGCAGTTTAGCGGGCGCGCTCTATGGCTACACCTTC. This translates into CASSLAGALYGYTF.

V is TRBV7-9 and J is TRBJ1-2; a weak D match, TRBD1 (5 bases). CDR3 size: 13 residues. In germline, CDR1 is SEHNR, CDR2 FQNEAQ (reference sequence). Trimming removed 6 bases at V and 8 bases at J, with 16 bases between. The CDR3 DNA reads as TGTGCCAGCAGAGGATGGGGGAAGGAAGGCTACACCTTC. Translating it yields CASRGWGKEGYTF.

Ten or more counts support this clonotype. This chain connects TRBV10-3 to TRBJ1-2; 7 bases match TRBD1. The length of the CDR3 is 15 residues. Germline V CDR1 and CDR2: ENHRY, SYGVKD. The trim removed 10 bases at V and 4 bases at J, leaving 15 bases unmatched. CDR3 in amino acids: CASLSRQGTIYGYTF. The DNA for the CDR3 is TGTGCCAGCCTGTCCCGACAGGGTACCATCTATGGCTACACCTTC.

The chain links TRBV7-9 to TRBJ2-2; D tentatively fits TRBD1 or TRBD2 (5 bases each). Deletions cut 9 bases from V and 0 bases from J, with 17 bases between. The CDR3 sequence is 16 residues long. Germline CDR1 reads SEHNR; CDR2 reads FQNEAQ (reference sequence). The CDR3 region has the DNA TGTGCCAGTAGTATAGGAGAGGGGTCGAACACCGGGGAGCTGTTTTTT. This translates into CASSIGEGSNTGELFF.

In its sample, this clonotype was seen many times. CDR3 sequence (DNA): TGCAGCGTTGGACAGGGGAACAATCAGCCCCAGCATTTT. Translated, it gives CSVGQGNNQPQHF. The chain couples TRBV29-1 to TRBJ1-5, with 8 nucleotides matching TRBD1. This CDR3 comprises 13 residues. The J segment lost 3 bases and the V segment lost 4 bases, leaving 2 bases of the junction unmatched. Looked up from germline, CDR1 is SQVTM and CDR2 is ANQGSEA.

To note about this clonotype: A much larger clone lies a single base off, so this may be a read error. The chain links TRBV19 to TRBJ2-6; 8 bases align to TRBD1. The CDR3 spans 16 residues. J was trimmed by 5 bases and V by 5 bases; bases with no gene match: 8. In germline, CDR1 is LNHDA, CDR2 SQIVND (reference sequence). DNA for the CDR3: TGTGCCAGTAGTCCGAAGACAGGGGCCAGGGCCAACGTCCTGACTTTC. Translated, it gives CASSPKTGARANVLTF.

V gene TRBV20-1 combines with J gene TRBJ1-5; no reliable D call. This CDR3 region has 14 residues. Trimming took 3 bases from V and 3 from J, leaving 12 bases between them. From germline, CDR1 is DFQATT and CDR2 SNEGSKA (reference sequence). The CDR3 nucleotides are TGCAGTGCTAGTGAAGGACTGTACAATCAGCCCCAGCATTTT. Its translation is CSASEGLYNQPQHF.

This clonotype was observed at least ten times. The rearrangement uses TRBV19 and TRBJ2-7; 8 bases fit TRBD2. Germline CDR1 is LNHDA and CDR2 is SQIVND (reference sequence). With V trimmed by 9 bases and J by 4 bases, 11 bases remained unmatched. CDR3 length: 14 residues. CDR3 coding DNA: TGTGCCAGCGCAGCGGGAGATCTGCTTTACGAGCAGTACTTC. The encoded protein is CASAAGDLLYEQYF.

This clonotype was seen only a few times. The chain is built from TRBV7-3 and TRBJ1-5; 10 nucleotides match TRBD1. The CDR3 is made up of 15 amino acids. V dropped 5 bases and J dropped 11; count of bases not matched to a gene: 12. In germline, CDR1 is SGHTA, CDR2 FQGTGA. DNA for the CDR3: TGTGCCAGCAGCCGGGGACAGGGGACCGGATCGGCCCAGCATTTT. Its protein is CASSRGQGTGSAQHF. Using reference TRBV7-3 and TRBJ1-5 for the parts outside the CDR3, the full variable domain is GAGVSQTPSNKVTEKGKYVELRCDPISGHTALYWYRQSLGQGPEFLIYFQGTGAADDSGLPNDRFFAVRPEGSVSTLKIQRTERGDSAVYLCASSRGQGTGSAQHFGDGTRLSIL.

Points on this clonotype: This sequence may be a read error, since a much larger clone differs from it by one base. V usage is TRBV29-1 and J usage is TRBJ2-7; 8 positions agree with TRBD1. Germline trimming cut 7 bases from V and 5 bases from J; bases unmatched to any gene: 10. This CDR3 is built from 13 residues. Germline V CDR1 and CDR2: SQVTM, ANQGSEA. Here the CDR3 DNA reads TGCAGCGGGGCTGGACAGGGAAAGGACGAGCAGTACTTC. It codes for CSGAGQGKDEQYF.

The gene calls are TRBV24-1 and TRBJ1-5; D might be TRBD1 (5 bases). In germline, CDR1 is KGHDR, CDR2 SFDVKD. The CDR3 is made up of 15 amino acids. Trimming shortened V by 3 bases and J by 7 bases, and 15 bases separated the two germline ends. For the CDR3, the DNA is TGTGCCACCAGTGATCAGGGTTCCGGGGAGCAGCCCCAGCATTTT. Translation gives CATSDQGSGEQPQHF.

As for this clonotype: Being one base from a much bigger clone, this may be a read error. This chain joins TRBV20-1 and TRBJ2-5; 8 bases are a match to TRBD2. The CDR3 covers 13 residues. Trimming took 1 base from V and 7 from J; bases not matched to a gene: 5. Germline-derived CDR1 and CDR2 are DFQATT and SNEGSKA (reference sequence). The CDR3 reads CSARVTGGGTQYF. The CDR3 nucleotides read TGCAGTGCTAGAGTAACCGGGGGGGGGACCCAGTACTTC.

This clonotype was recorded many times. The J gene is TRBJ1-3, the V gene TRBV19; D possibly corresponds to TRBD1 (6 bases). Between the trimmed V and J ends, which lost 11 bases and 7 bases, there was a span of 18 bases. This CDR3 comprises 13 residues. CDR1 is LNHDA, CDR2 SQIVND, per germline (reference sequence). The CDR3 sequence is CAASQGPWNTIYF. Written as DNA, the CDR3 is TGTGCCGCGTCGCAGGGGCCTTGGAACACCATATATTTT.

This clonotype was picked up many times. This chain uses TRBV20-1 with TRBJ2-5; 7 bases fit TRBD1. With 6 bases clipped from V and 5 bases from J, the junction kept 6 bases outside the gene matches. The CDR3 runs 12 residues. Germline lookup yields CDR1 DFQATT and CDR2 SNEGSKA (reference sequence). For the CDR3, the DNA is TGCAGTGCATTACAGGGGCGTGAGACCCAGTACTTC. Its protein product is CSALQGRETQYF.

Comments on this clonotype: This CDR3 fails to terminate in the conserved phenylalanine or tryptophan, so it likely reflects a read error. The chain has TRBV10-2 and TRBJ1-2; D might be TRBD1 (6 bases). V was pared by 3 bases and J by 2 bases, with 16 bases between. Per germline, CDR1 WSHSY and CDR2 SAAADI. The CDR3 is 16 amino acids. CDR3 sequence: CASSEPYRDENYGYTS. In DNA form, the CDR3 reads TGCGCCAGCAGTGAACCCTACAGGGACGAGAACTATGGCTACACCTCC.

The table lists this clonotype with many counts. The chain joins TRBV5-6 to TRBJ1-1, with no clear D. The CDR3 has 14 amino acids. V lost 0 bases and J lost 1, with 7 bases in between. Per the germline V gene, CDR1 is SGHDT and CDR2 is YYEEEE. The CDR3, as DNA: TGTGCCAGCAGCTTGGGCCCCCAGAACACTGAAGCTTTCTTT. Translation gives CASSLGPQNTEAFF.

This chain joins TRBV6-2 or TRBV6-3 and TRBJ2-5, with a tentative D call TRBD2 (5 bases). V was trimmed by 2 bases and J by 0 bases, leaving 10 bases between them. CDR3 length: 15 amino acids. Germline lookup yields CDR1 MNHEY and CDR2 SVGEGT. CDR3: CASSYPVRDQETQYF. CDR3 DNA sequence: TGTGCCAGCAGTTACCCCGTGCGGGACCAAGAGACCCAGTACTTC.

This clonotype was seen many times. The CDR3 loop is CASSYSGQQETQYF. Here the CDR3 DNA reads TGTGCCAGCAGTTACTCTGGACAGCAAGAGACCCAGTACTTC. The chain employs TRBV6-5 and TRBJ2-5, with D tentatively TRBD1 (6 bases). The CDR3 runs 14 residues. From germline, CDR1 is MNHEY and CDR2 SVGAGI. Trimming left V 0 bases short and J 2 bases short, with 7 bases between.

This clonotype was seen repeatedly, ten times or more. The chain recombines TRBV10-3 with TRBJ2-7, with TRBD1 identical over 8 bases. CDR3 length: 13 residues. V lost 6 bases, J lost 2 bases, and 3 bases stayed unmatched. The germline CDR1 and CDR2 sequences are ENHRY and SYGVKD. In DNA, the CDR3 is TGTGCCATCAGCAAGGGACAGGCCTACGAGCAGTACTTC. This codes for CAISKGQAYEQYF.

This clonotype occurred a few times. One junction end disagrees with the germline gene, perhaps due to a read error. The chain carries TRBV7-9 and TRBJ2-7; 7 bases align to TRBD2. Germline lookup yields CDR1 SEHNR and CDR2 FQNEAQ (reference sequence). The CDR3 consists of 16 residues. The CDR3 nucleotides are TGCGCCAGCAGCCAAGATGGAGGCGGGAGCGCCTACGAGCAGTACTTC. The encoded protein is CASSQDGGGSAYEQYF.

The rearrangement uses TRBV7-9 and TRBJ1-3; D gene unclear. This CDR3 has 12 residues. The germline V gene has CDR1 SEHNR and CDR2 FQNEAQ (reference sequence). V lost 2 bases and J 9 bases, leaving 8 bases between the germline ends. The CDR3 sequence is CASSLIAGTIYF. The DNA of the CDR3 is TGTGCCAGCAGCTTAATAGCCGGCACCATATATTTT. The whole variable domain, filled in from reference TRBV7-9 and TRBJ1-3, reads DTGVSQNPRHKITKRGQNVTFRCDPISEHNRLYWYRQTLGQGPEFLTYFQNEAQLEKSRLLSDRFSAERPKGSFSTLEIQRTEQGDSAMYLCASSLIAGTIYFGEGSWLTVV.

The chain combines TRBV19 with TRBJ2-7; 7 positions agree with TRBD1. CDR1 and CDR2 from the germline V gene are LNHDA and SQIVND (reference sequence). Trimming at V came to 3 bases and at J to 11 bases, leaving 7 bases not matched to a gene. CDR3 size: 12 residues. The CDR3 DNA follows: TGTGCCAGTAGTATGGTGAGTGGACAGGAGTACTTC. It yields the protein CASSMVSGQEYF.

This clonotype appeared many times. The chain is built from TRBV12-3 or TRBV12-4 and TRBJ2-7, with D possibly TRBD1 on 5 matching bases. The CDR3 consists of 14 residues. Trimming removed 1 base at V and 5 bases at J, with 12 bases between. The CDR3 bases are TGTGCCAGCAGTTTAGTGGGGCGAAACGACGAGCAGTACTTC. Protein product: CASSLVGRNDEQYF.

At least ten counts were recorded for this clonotype. The chain recombines TRBV29-1 with TRBJ2-2; D is possibly TRBD1 (6 bases). The CDR3 length is 12 residues. The germline V gene has CDR1 SQVTM and CDR2 ANQGSEA. V lost 7 bases to trimming and J lost 3 bases, with 9 bases between them. The CDR3 sequence is CSAYRDTGELFF. The CDR3, as DNA: TGCAGCGCCTACAGGGACACCGGGGAGCTGTTTTTT.

To note about this clonotype: A junction end diverges from the germline sequence, so it may reflect a read error. The gene calls are TRBV10-3 and TRBJ1-4; D is undetermined. CDR3 length: 13 residues. Germline CDR1 is ENHRY and CDR2 is SYGVKD. This chain's CDR3 is CATSWQSNEKLFF. The CDR3 region has the DNA TGTGCCACCAGTTGGCAGTCTAATGAAAAACTGTTTTTT.

In this sample, this clonotype turned up a few times. This sequence joins TRBV20-1 and TRBJ2-2; 14 bases are shared with TRBD2. There are 14 residues in the CDR3. CDR1 and CDR2 from the germline V gene are DFQATT and SNEGSKA (reference sequence). J gave up 5 bases and V 8 bases, and 4 bases lay outside the gene matches. CDR3 nucleotides: TGCAGTACGGGACTAGCGGGAGTGACCGGGGAGCTGTTTTTT. This codes for CSTGLAGVTGELFF.

This clonotype occurred many times. The rearrangement joins TRBV19 to TRBJ2-5, with 8 nucleotides matching TRBD1. With V trimmed by 10 bases and J by 3 bases, 10 bases remained unmatched. This CDR3 has 14 amino acids. Germline V CDR1 and CDR2: LNHDA, SQIVND (reference sequence). In DNA, the CDR3 is TGTGCCACCGAGGGGACAGGCCGTGAAGAGACCCAGTACTTC. It is translated as CATEGTGREETQYF.

This clonotype was counted between two and nine times. Sequence at one end of the junction differs from germline and may be a read error. The gene calls are TRBV24-1 and TRBJ1-5; 7 bases match TRBD1. The CDR3 is 14 amino acids. Germline V gene lookup returns CDR1 KGHDR and CDR2 SFDVKD. The CDR3 is CASSDLTGIEPQHF. The CDR3 region has the DNA TGTGCCAGCAGTGACCTGACAGGGATTGAGCCCCAGCATTTT.

As for this clonotype: A clone one base away is much larger, so this may be a read error. Since no conserved phenylalanine or tryptophan closes the CDR3, a read error is the likely cause. The rearrangement joins TRBV11-1 to TRBJ2-5, with D tentatively TRBD1 (6 bases). The CDR3 contains 15 residues. Trimming pared 6 bases from V and 4 bases from J, leaving 18 bases between. In germline, CDR1 is SGHAT, CDR2 FQDESV (reference sequence). The CDR3 loop is CASRDRDLMRETQYL. In nucleotides, the CDR3 is TGTGCCAGCAGGGACAGAGACTTGATGAGAGAGACCCAGTACCTC.

The V call is TRBV6-5, the J call TRBJ1-1, with D maybe TRBD1 (5 bases). This CDR3 has 14 residues. The V gene lost 6 bases and the J gene lost 11 bases, with 22 bases spanning the gap. CDR1 is MNHEY, CDR2 SVGAGI, per germline. The CDR3, as DNA: TGTGCCAGCAGCCCCCCAGACACACCAAGGGGCGCTTTCTTT. This gives the protein CASSPPDTPRGAFF.

For this clonotype: It may be a read error: a sequence one base away is much more abundant. In this CDR3 the conserved last residue, phenylalanine or tryptophan, is missing, so a read error is likely. The chain recombines TRBV10-3 with TRBJ1-5, with 9 bases lining up with TRBD1. The CDR3 has 15 residues. Germline-derived CDR1 and CDR2 are ENHRY and SYGVKD. J was trimmed by 4 bases and V by 6 bases; bases with no gene match: 7. CDR3 residues: CAISAGTGFNQPQHL. CDR3 bases: TGTGCCATCAGCGCCGGGACAGGGTTTAATCAGCCCCAGCATCTT.